The T cell receptor (beta chain) described here comes from a study of glioma-infiltrating T cells. Study conclusions and caveats: Gliomas, especially low-grade, showed above-expected tissue-blood divergence; non-neoplastic patients showed below. CDR3 overlap between tissue and blood was very small.

J lost 9 bases, V lost 1 base, and 12 bases had no gene match. The CDR3 loop spans 16 amino acids. CDR1 is SGHRS, CDR2 YFSETQ, per germline. The iRepertoire nested amplicon-rescue multiplex PCR amplified TCR alpha and beta CDR3s from RNA. Tissue mRNA or PBMC total RNA, about 85-400 ng, went into one-step reverse transcription and amplification. Via MiXCR, TCRdb re-called the multiplex PCR reads, giving one row per CDR3 protein. In the table there are approximately 90,000 distinct CDR3 sequences, about 23% of which are singletons. This clonotype was observed at least ten times. Its antigen remains unknown.

Specimen: glioma tissue, nonneoplastic brain tissue, or PBMCs (not recorded which). The receptor was isolated from a human donor with low-grade glioma or glioblastoma, undergoing nonglioma brain surgery, or in good health (not recorded which). V gene TRBV5-1 combines with J gene TRBJ2-1; 8 bases agree with TRBD1. In DNA form, the CDR3 reads TGCGCCAGCAGCTTGTCTGTTGGACAGGGCATCGGTGAGCAGTTCTTC. Encoded protein: CASSLSVGQGIGEQFF.